This T cell receptor beta chain comes out of a study of CD8 T cells in Susac syndrome. Whole-study results and caveats: The study's TCR sequencing and HLA analysis drew on a certain number of individuals. That number was acknowledged as relatively small.

RNA was extracted with the RNeasy kit, and a quantity of about 0.45 to 1 ug was reverse transcribed using random hexamers. TCR beta CDR3 was amplified by immunoSEQ covering 54 Vbeta and 13 Jbeta. TCRdb used MiXCR to reprocess the immunoSEQ multiplex PCR reads, holding one entry per CDR3 protein. Among roughly 140,000 distinct CDR3 sequences, 94% were seen once, and the ten largest hold roughly 0.29%. V shed 6 bases and J 9 bases; nucleotides not matched to a gene: 9. The germline gives CDR1 MDHEN, CDR2 SYDVKM. The CDR3 is 14 amino acids. Healthy donors formed controls matched for age and sex. This clonotype has only one observation. Its antigen is currently unknown.

The material sequenced was CD8+ T cells from PBMCs. The rearrangement joins TRBV28 to TRBJ2-4; 9 bases are shared with TRBD2. This clonotype was sampled from a human donor in good health. The CDR3 bases are TGTGCCAGCAGCCAGAACCTAGCGGGGTTCATTCAGTACTTC. The encoded protein is CASSQNLAGFIQYF.